The 32 T cell receptor beta chains in this list originate from one sample, sequenced in a study of OX40 agonist ivuxolimab in advanced cancers. Only in-frame clones appear in the TCRdb table, and some are missing; sequencing was by immunoSEQ multiplex PCR. The sample includes some 65,000 clones, about 85% of them seen just once. The sequencing here drew on CD4+ or CD8+ T cells sorted from blood, taken in a trial of the OX40 agonist ivuxolimab. The receptors come from an adult with an advanced solid tumor such as melanoma, head and neck, liver or kidney cancer.

J is TRBJ2-6 and V is TRBV11-2; D is ambiguous. V shed 5 bases and J shed 0 bases, with 8 bases lying between them. CDR1 SGHAT and CDR2 FQNNGV come from the germline V gene. The CDR3 loop spans 15 amino acids. DNA for the CDR3: TGTGCCAGCAGCGAGAGCCGCTCTGGGGCCAACGTCCTGACTTTC. Its protein is CASSESRSGANVLTF. Full variable domain (rest looked up from reference TRBV11-2 and TRBJ2-6): EAGVAQSPRYKIIEKRQSVAFWCNPISGHATLYWYQQILGQGPKLLIQFQNNGVVDDSQLPKDRFSAERLKGVDSTLKIQPAKLEDSAVYLCASSESRSGANVLTFGAGSRLTVL.

In the case of this clone: Other nucleotide sequences from this sample produce the same CDR3. The chain links TRBV5-1 to TRBJ1-5; the D gene is possibly TRBD1 (5 bases). The germline V gene has CDR1 SGHRS and CDR2 YFSETQ. With 0 bases removed from V and 10 bases from J, the gap between germline ends came to 17 bases. This CDR3 is 15 amino acids long. Here the CDR3 reads CASSLEGRVGQPQHF. In DNA, the CDR3 is TGCGCCAGCAGCTTGGAAGGCAGGGTGGGTCAACCCCAGCATTTT.

The chain joins TRBV9 to TRBJ1-4; D is possibly TRBD1 (5 bases). This CDR3 region has 15 residues. The V gene lost 0 bases and the J gene lost 8 bases, with 14 bases spanning the gap. Germline CDR1 reads SGDLS; CDR2 reads YYNGEE. CDR3 protein: CASSVDGREGEKLFF. In nucleotides, the CDR3 is TGTGCCAGCAGCGTAGATGGCAGGGAGGGCGAAAAACTGTTTTTT.

The gene calls are TRBV28 and TRBJ2-2; D is possibly TRBD2 (6 bases). The CDR3 is 13 amino acids. From germline, CDR1 is MDHEN and CDR2 SYDVKM. The V end lost 8 bases, the J end lost 4 bases, and 11 bases lay between the germline ends. CDR3 sequence: CASPRDLTGELFF. In DNA, the CDR3 is TGTGCCAGCCCGCGGGACCTCACCGGGGAGCTGTTTTTT.

This clone appeared once. This sequence joins TRBV6-1 and TRBJ2-5; possible D gene TRBD1, 6 bases. The V end lost 3 bases, the J end lost 2 bases, and 25 bases lay between the germline ends. Germline CDR1 is MNHNS and CDR2 is SASEGT. This CDR3 is 19 amino acids long. CDR3 bases: TGTGCCAGCAGTGACCTCTCGGTGGGTCAGGGGTCAGATCAAGAGACCCAGTACTTC. It codes for CASSDLSVGQGSDQETQYF.

This rearrangement joins TRBV7-2 to TRBJ2-7; D possibly corresponds to TRBD1 (5 bases). Germline loops: CDR1 SGHTA, CDR2 FQGNSA. The CDR3 runs to 13 residues. Trimming stripped 3 bases from V and 5 bases from J, with 11 bases between. CDR3: CASSLQGRHEQYF. The DNA for the CDR3 is TGTGCCAGCAGCTTGCAGGGAAGACACGAGCAGTACTTC.

The rearrangement joins TRBV5-1 to TRBJ2-3; 9 positions match TRBD2. Losses at the gene ends were 0 bases for V and 1 base for J; bases not matched to a gene: 0. The CDR3 sequence is 15 residues long. Germline values: CDR1 SGHRS, CDR2 YFSETQ. CDR3: CASSLGTSGTDTQYF. CDR3 sequence (DNA): TGCGCCAGCAGCTTGGGGACTAGCGGCACAGATACGCAGTATTTT. Full variable domain (outside the CDR3, taken from reference TRBV5-1 and TRBJ2-3): KAGVTQTPRYLIKTRGQQVTLSCSPISGHRSVSWYQQTPGQGLQFLFEYFSETQRNKGNFPGRFSGRQFSNSRSEMNVSTLELGDSALYLCASSLGTSGTDTQYFGPGTRLTVL.

The chain recombines TRBV30 with TRBJ1-1; the D is unclear. Germline assignment: CDR1 GTSNPN and CDR2 SVGIG (reference sequence). This CDR3 spans 14 amino acids. The germline V and J ends were trimmed by 0 bases and 0 bases, with 8 bases remaining between them. In nucleotides, the CDR3 is TGTGCCTGGAGTGTAAATTCCCTGAACACTGAAGCTTTCTTT. Translating gives CAWSVNSLNTEAFF.

The chain carries TRBV6-5 and TRBJ2-1, with D maybe TRBD2 (5 bases). Germline V gene data show CDR1 as MNHEY and CDR2 as SVGAGI. V was cut by 6 bases and J by 0 bases, with 12 bases left in between. The CDR3 has 15 residues. In nucleotides, the CDR3 is TGTGCCAGCAGCCGGACTTTTAGCTCCTACAATGAGCAGTTCTTC. Encoded protein: CASSRTFSSYNEQFF.

V gene TRBV19 combines with J gene TRBJ1-4; D remains unclear. The CDR3 sequence is 11 residues long. CDR1 and CDR2 (germline): LNHDA, SQIVND (reference sequence). V shed 9 bases and J shed 7 bases, with 9 bases lying between them. The CDR3 DNA reads as TGTGCCAGCACTGACTCTGAAAAACTGTTTTTT. This sequence encodes CASTDSEKLFF.

This clone was seen a handful of times. The chain combines TRBV19 with TRBJ1-5; 7 bases line up with TRBD1. This CDR3 is 17 amino acids long. V shed 5 bases, J shed 1 base, and the junction held 11 bases outside the gene matches. Germline V gives CDR1 LNHDA, CDR2 SQIVND (reference sequence). The CDR3 loop is CASSGGTAWGSNQPQHF. CDR3 sequence (DNA): TGTGCCAGTAGTGGGGGGACAGCCTGGGGGAGCAATCAGCCCCAGCATTTT.

The gene calls are TRBV7-2 and TRBJ1-2, with D uncertain. Germline V gene lookup returns CDR1 SGHTA and CDR2 FQGNSA. Trimming removed 1 base from V and 5 bases from J, with 8 bases in between. The CDR3 length is 13 residues. The DNA for the CDR3 is TGTGCCAGCAGCTTAGTTCGGCGGTATGGCTACACCTTC. As protein: CASSLVRRYGYTF.

The chain couples TRBV4-1 to TRBJ1-2; D remains unclear. The CDR3 consists of 15 residues. Germline V gives CDR1 MGHRA, CDR2 YSYEKL. Trimming took off 2 bases at V and 4 bases at J, with 14 bases between the two ends. CDR3 sequence: CASSQQGAASYGYTF. In DNA, the CDR3 is TGCGCCAGCAGCCAACAAGGAGCAGCAAGCTATGGCTACACCTTC.

The chain employs TRBV28 and TRBJ1-1; 8 bases align to TRBD1. Germline V gene data show CDR1 as MDHEN and CDR2 as SYDVKM. Losses at the gene ends were 5 bases for V and 6 bases for J; bases not matched to a gene: 5. The CDR3 has 13 amino acids. The CDR3 region has the DNA TGTGCCAGCAGTCGAGGACAGGGCCCTGAAGCTTTCTTT. This encodes CASSRGQGPEAFF.

J is TRBJ1-1 and V is TRBV6-1; D perhaps matches TRBD1 (6 bases). Deletions cut 4 bases from V and 0 bases from J, with 12 bases between. CDR1 and CDR2 from the germline V gene are MNHNS and SASEGT. There are 15 residues in the CDR3. Here the CDR3 DNA reads TGTGCCAGCAGTGCATCGGACAGCTTGAACACTGAAGCTTTCTTT. This sequence encodes CASSASDSLNTEAFF.

This clone appeared a single time. The chain employs TRBV27 and TRBJ1-1; 7 bases line up with TRBD1. CDR1 and CDR2 from the germline V gene are MNHEY and SMNVEV (reference sequence). Trimming took 4 bases from V and 4 from J; bases not matched to a gene: 6. This CDR3 is built from 14 residues. This CDR3 is CASSSRQGATEAFF. For the CDR3, the DNA is TGTGCCAGCAGTTCCCGACAGGGAGCCACTGAAGCTTTCTTT.

This chain joins TRBV10-3 and TRBJ1-1; 8 bases match TRBD1. The CDR3 contains 13 residues. V lost 6 bases and J lost 5; bases outside the gene matches: 5. In germline, CDR1 is ENHRY, CDR2 SYGVKD. The CDR3 protein is CAISQGAWTEAFF. The CDR3 DNA reads as TGTGCCATCAGCCAGGGGGCATGGACTGAAGCTTTCTTT.

A single count supports this clone. The chain carries TRBV7-2 and TRBJ2-6; no clear D. V was clipped by 5 bases and J by 0 bases, with 8 bases between them. Germline CDR1 SGHTA, CDR2 FQGNSA. The CDR3 totals 15 residues. Here the CDR3 DNA reads TGTGCCAGCAGCAAGACGGACTCTGGGGCCAACGTCCTGACTTTC. Protein product: CASSKTDSGANVLTF.

V is TRBV28 and J is TRBJ2-1, with 7 bases fitting TRBD2. The ends lost 5 bases at V and 3 bases at J; junction bases unmatched: 7. Germline V CDR1 and CDR2: MDHEN, SYDVKM. This CDR3 is built from 15 residues. Here the CDR3 DNA reads TGTGCCAGCAGTGGCGGGGGAGGCGGCTACAATGAGCAGTTCTTC. Protein product: CASSGGGGGYNEQFF.

This chain links TRBV30 with TRBJ1-4, with D perhaps matching TRBD1 (5 bases). Germline CDR1 and CDR2: GTSNPN and SVGIG (reference sequence). The CDR3 covers 13 residues. V was pared by 3 bases and J by 5 bases, with 10 bases between. The CDR3 DNA reads TGTGCCTGGAGCGCCAGGGCGAATGAAAAACTGTTTTTT. It encodes CAWSARANEKLFF.

The chain has TRBV4-3 and TRBJ2-3, with D tentatively TRBD1 (5 bases). Trimming pared 1 base from V and 6 bases from J, leaving 11 bases between. There are 14 residues in the CDR3. Germline CDR1 and CDR2: LGHNA and YSLEER. In nucleotides, the CDR3 is TGCGCCAGCAGCCAAGGCCTTGGGGCGGATACGCAGTATTTT. Protein product: CASSQGLGADTQYF.

The V gene is TRBV5-1, the J gene TRBJ2-1; 7 positions agree with TRBD1. CDR3 length: 12 amino acids. V was clipped by 7 bases and J by 4 bases; unmatched bases: 2. CDR1 is SGHRS, CDR2 YFSETQ, per germline. In nucleotides, the CDR3 is TGCGCCAGCGGGGGACAGTACAATGAGCAGTTCTTC. Translating gives CASGGQYNEQFF.

This clone was observed a single time. The chain combines TRBV6-6 with TRBJ1-2, with TRBD1 identical over 7 bases. Germline V gene sequence: CDR1 MNHNY, CDR2 SVGAGI (reference sequence). This CDR3 region has 12 residues. V gave up 6 bases and J gave up 8 bases; unmatched junction bases: 6. The CDR3 nucleotides read TGTGCCAGCAGAGAAGGGGGCTGGGGCTACACCTTC. Amino acid sequence: CASREGGWGYTF.

The CDR3 sequence: CASRTSWGEGTEAFF. The CDR3 nucleotides are TGTGCCAGCAGGACCTCATGGGGGGAGGGCACTGAAGCTTTCTTT. The chain is built from TRBV2 and TRBJ1-1, with D perhaps TRBD1 (5 bases). This CDR3 has 15 residues. V lost 6 bases and J lost 4, with 18 bases in between. The germline V gene has CDR1 SNHLY and CDR2 FYNNEI.

The gene calls are TRBV5-1 and TRBJ1-1; possible D gene TRBD1, 5 bases. CDR1 SGHRS and CDR2 YFSETQ come from the germline V gene. The length of the CDR3 is 15 residues. Trimming cost V 0 bases and J 1 base, with 10 bases left between them. This CDR3 reads CASSLGDGANTEAFF. The CDR3 DNA follows: TGCGCCAGCAGCTTGGGGGACGGAGCGAACACTGAAGCTTTCTTT.

The genes are TRBV7-2 and TRBJ2-2; possibly TRBD2 for D (5 bases). Germline values: CDR1 SGHTA, CDR2 FQGNSA. This CDR3 spans 18 amino acids. The germline V and J ends were trimmed by 5 bases and 1 base, with 20 bases remaining between them. CDR3 coding DNA: TGTGCCAGCAGCACAGTGACGCGGGCCCGGAGGAACACCGGGGAGCTGTTTTTT. Translating gives CASSTVTRARRNTGELFF. Based on the CDR3 plus reference TRBV7-2 and TRBJ2-2, the full variable domain is GAGVSQSPSNKVTEKGKDVELRCDPISGHTALYWYRQSLGQGLEFLIYFQGNSAPDKSGLPSDRFSAERTGGSVSTLTIQRTQQEDSAVYLCASSTVTRARRNTGELFFGEGSRLTVL.

The V call is TRBV2, the J call TRBJ2-7; the D gene is possibly TRBD2 (6 bases). This CDR3 is 13 amino acids long. The germline CDR1 and CDR2 sequences are SNHLY and FYNNEI. Trimming took 6 bases from V and 0 from J, leaving 9 bases between them. The CDR3 loop is CASRRGPSYEQYF. In DNA, the CDR3 is TGTGCCAGCAGGCGGGGCCCCTCCTACGAGCAGTACTTC.

The chain uses TRBV4-3 and TRBJ2-3; 8 nucleotides line up with TRBD1. CDR1 LGHNA and CDR2 YSLEER come from the germline V gene. This CDR3 is built from 15 residues. V shed 1 base and J 11 bases; nucleotides not matched to a gene: 11. The CDR3 protein is CASSQGGTGLHKQYF. CDR3 DNA: TGCGCCAGCAGCCAAGGGGGGACAGGTCTCCACAAGCAGTATTTT.

This rearrangement joins TRBV5-1 to TRBJ2-2, with a tentative D call TRBD1 (6 bases). V lost 5 bases and J lost 6, with 17 bases in between. The CDR3 runs to 15 residues. The V gene's germline CDR1 is SGHRS and CDR2 YFSETQ. The chain's CDR3 is CASSSSVQGSGELFF. The CDR3 DNA reads as TGCGCCAGCAGTTCCTCAGTACAGGGATCCGGGGAGCTGTTTTTT.

The CDR3 loop is CASSLEPGQREQYF. The CDR3 bases are TGTGCCAGCAGCTTAGAGCCGGGACAGCGCGAGCAGTACTTC. The chain has TRBV11-2 and TRBJ2-7, with 7 bases fitting TRBD1. Germline V gene sequence: CDR1 SGHAT, CDR2 FQNNGV. The CDR3 has 14 amino acids. J lost 6 bases, V lost 0 bases, and 5 bases had no gene match.

J is TRBJ1-4 and V is TRBV7-9, with 9 positions matching TRBD1. Trimming took 4 bases from V and 1 from J; bases not matched to a gene: 13. Germline-derived CDR1 and CDR2 are SEHNR and FQNEAQ (reference sequence). The CDR3 length is 19 residues. CDR3 amino acids: CASSSPPGQGHVTNEKLFF. CDR3 in DNA: TGTGCCAGCAGCTCTCCCCCGGGACAGGGACACGTAACTAATGAAAAACTGTTTTTT.

V usage is TRBV10-3 and J usage is TRBJ2-1, with 10 bases aligning to TRBD2. Germline CDR1 is ENHRY and CDR2 is SYGVKD. The CDR3 covers 15 residues. Trimming at V came to 10 bases and at J to 4 bases, leaving 10 bases not matched to a gene. The CDR3 nucleotides are TGTGCCACCACCGTACTAGCGGGAATTTACAATGAGCAGTTCTTC. This sequence encodes CATTVLAGIYNEQFF.